The clone carrying this T cell receptor (beta chain) appeared a single time. The antigen is not known. This specimen belongs to a study of blood T cells in healthy people across ages. General study points: With donor CMV status unknown, expanded clonotype changes were possibly confounded. Long-lived donors exceeded aged donors in naive CD4+ cells and diversity.

Healthy individuals of Caucasian origin from Russia, aged roughly 6 to 95, served as donors. Through a sample-barcoded 5' primer and a J-beta primer mix, a second PCR was run for roughly 6 to 11 cycles. From the 5' RACE reads, TCRdb called clonotypes with MiXCR, one entry per CDR3 protein. Found here are about 1.4 million distinct CDR3 sequences, 59% of them singletons; the top ten hold about 6.3%. Germline CDR1 reads SEHNR; CDR2 reads FQNEAQ (reference sequence). Trimming cost V 1 base and J 6 bases, with 6 bases left between them. This CDR3 contains 12 residues. What was sequenced was blood. The chain links TRBV7-9 to TRBJ1-2; D ambiguous. The TCR sequence derives from a man between 18 and 35 years old in good health. CDR3 region: CASSLGFNGYTF. In DNA, the CDR3 is TGTGCCAGCAGCTTAGGTTTCAATGGCTACACCTTC.